This TCR beta chain was sequenced in a study of blood T cell repertoires in COVID-19. Across the whole study: COVID-19 samples collected from the United States, Italy and Spain covered acute and convalescent phases. T cells, B-cell-depleted T cells, or PBMCs supplied cDNA or gDNA.

The table lists this clone with a count of one. With 5 bases removed from V and 4 bases from J, the gap between germline ends came to 7 bases. CDR1 is MNHNY, CDR2 SVGAGI, per germline (reference sequence). This CDR3 spans 12 amino acids. Source study methods: The assay estimated nucleated cells by amplifying reference gene primers. The repertoire was sequenced with immunoSEQ multiplex PCR; TCRdb's copy has only in-frame clones and lacks some. Clonal size and the V and J genes are those of that table, whereas D and trimming came from the DNA. The table shows roughly 130,000 clones, with under 90% occurring only once.

This clonotype originated in a woman aged 65 to 85 with acute or convalescent COVID-19. The sequenced sample consisted of peripheral blood. V and J are TRBV6-6 and TRBJ2-3, with D uncertain. The CDR3 DNA follows: TGTGCCAGCAGTCCACAAGCAGATACGCAGTATTTT. Protein product: CASSPQADTQYF.